The 25 T cell receptor beta chains below come from one sample, sequenced in a study of shared clonotypes between healthy human individuals. The table came from immunoSEQ multiplex PCR; TCRdb's copy has only in-frame clones and leaves some out. Altogether 1.4 million to 1.5 million clones are present, around 97% being singletons, with the ten largest covering about 1%. The sequencing input was naive CD4+ T cells sorted from blood. Subset here: CD45RA+ positively selected. Receptors originate from a man aged 30 to 39 in good health.

The V and J genes are TRBV27 and TRBJ2-7; 8 bases line up with TRBD1. The germline V gene encodes CDR1 MNHEY and CDR2 SMNVEV (reference sequence). V dropped 5 bases and J dropped 2; count of bases not matched to a gene: 5. The CDR3 length is 14 residues. The chain's CDR3 is CASSLGQEPYEQYF. CDR3 in DNA: TGTGCCAGCAGTCTGGGACAGGAACCCTACGAGCAGTACTTC.

The chain recombines TRBV7-8 with TRBJ2-1, with D perhaps matching TRBD2 (5 bases). Germline V lookup: CDR1 SGHVS, CDR2 FQNEAQ. Trimming removed 3 bases from V and 7 bases from J, with 7 bases in between. The CDR3 spans 12 residues. CDR3 region: CASSFPGNEQFF. The CDR3 nucleotides are TGTGCCAGCAGCTTTCCGGGGAATGAGCAGTTCTTC.

The chain couples TRBV7-3 to TRBJ2-1; 7 bases are shared with TRBD2. The CDR3 sequence is 15 residues long. After removal of 1 base from V and 6 bases from J, the junction contained 6 bases not matched to a gene. Looked up from germline, CDR1 is SGHTA and CDR2 is FQGTGA. CDR3: CASSLRGGLSNEQFF. CDR3 DNA: TGTGCCAGCAGCTTAAGGGGGGGACTAAGCAATGAGCAGTTCTTC.

Regarding this clone: Additional DNA sequences in this sample encode the identical CDR3. This sequence joins TRBV27 and TRBJ1-2; maybe TRBD1 (5 bases). Trimming cost V 9 bases and J 4 bases, with 15 bases left between them. In germline, CDR1 is MNHEY, CDR2 SMNVEV (reference sequence). The CDR3 covers 13 residues. This chain's CDR3 is CASSFSQGYGYTF. CDR3 bases: TGTGCCAGTTCCTTTAGCCAGGGCTATGGCTACACCTTC.

A word on this clone: In the same sample, other DNA sequences code for this CDR3. V is TRBV9 and J is TRBJ2-7; unclear D gene. V dropped 2 bases and J dropped 5 bases, with 11 bases sitting between them. The germline V gene encodes CDR1 SGDLS and CDR2 YYNGEE. The CDR3 length is 13 residues. The CDR3 nucleotides are TGTGCCAGCAGCGTCGGGCTAGTCCACGAGCAGTACTTC. It translates to CASSVGLVHEQYF.

The rearrangement links TRBV11-3 to TRBJ2-1, with 11 bases fitting TRBD2. This CDR3 spans 14 amino acids. The germline CDR1 and CDR2 sequences are SGHNT and YENEEA. V trimming: 5 bases; J trimming: 4 bases; junction bases outside the gene matches: 1. In DNA, the CDR3 is TGTGCCAGCAGCGCTAGCGGGGGGTACAATGAGCAGTTCTTC. Residues: CASSASGGYNEQFF. The full variable domain, its missing parts supplied by reference TRBV11-3 and TRBJ2-1, is EAGVVQSPRYKIIEKKQPVAFWCNPISGHNTLYWYLQNLGQGPELLIRYENEEAVDDSQLPKDRFSAERLKGVDSTLKIQPAELGDSAVYLCASSASGGYNEQFFGPGTRLTVL.

V is TRBV11-3 and J is TRBJ2-1, with D maybe TRBD2 (5 bases). The CDR3 runs to 15 residues. Trimming pared 6 bases from V and 6 bases from J, leaving 18 bases between. The germline V gene has CDR1 SGHNT and CDR2 YENEEA. DNA for the CDR3: TGTGCCAGCAGGACCCGACCCGGGATAGTCAATGAGCAGTTCTTC. This gives the protein CASRTRPGIVNEQFF.

The V gene is TRBV5-5, the J gene TRBJ1-1; a weak D match, TRBD1 (5 bases). Germline-derived CDR1 and CDR2 are SGHKS and YYEKEE (reference sequence). The CDR3 is 14 amino acids. Trimming left V 4 bases short and J 5 bases short, with 15 bases between. CDR3 bases: TGTGCCAGCAGCCCGCCGCGAGGGGTTACTGAAGCTTTCTTT. This gives the protein CASSPPRGVTEAFF.

The chain employs TRBV5-4 and TRBJ2-5; TRBD1 matches at 7 bases. Germline loops: CDR1 SGHNT, CDR2 YYREEE (reference sequence). The CDR3 covers 16 residues. After removal of 0 bases from V and 5 bases from J, the junction contained 10 bases not matched to a gene. The CDR3 sequence is CASSLVSTTGRETQYF. The CDR3 region has the DNA TGTGCCAGCAGCTTGGTTTCTACGACAGGGCGGGAGACCCAGTACTTC.

The chain uses TRBV7-8 and TRBJ2-7; 9 bases map to TRBD2. Germline CDR1 and CDR2: SGHVS and FQNEAQ. V was clipped by 0 bases and J by 3 bases; unmatched bases: 12. The CDR3 is made up of 18 amino acids. DNA for the CDR3: TGTGCCAGCAGCTTAGCGGGGCTAGCGGGAAGCCATAACTACGAGCAGTACTTC. It specifies CASSLAGLAGSHNYEQYF.

The CDR3 here is CASSSPMYTGELFF. In DNA, the CDR3 is TGTGCCAGTAGTTCCCCTATGTACACCGGGGAGCTGTTTTTT. V is TRBV19 and J is TRBJ2-2; D gene uncertain. The CDR3 has 14 residues. Trimming stripped 5 bases from V and 3 bases from J, with 10 bases between. Germline values: CDR1 LNHDA, CDR2 SQIVND (reference sequence).

This clone appeared a few times. The chain uses TRBV7-9 and TRBJ2-2; D may be TRBD1 (5 bases). CDR1 is SEHNR, CDR2 FQNEAQ, per germline (reference sequence). The germline V and J ends were trimmed by 5 bases and 8 bases, with 15 bases remaining between them. The CDR3 has 14 residues. CDR3 in DNA: TGTGCCAGCAGCCTCCGGACACGTCTGGGGGAGCTGTTTTTT. Translated: CASSLRTRLGELFF.

Of note for this clone: Other DNA variants within this sample encode the same CDR3. The CDR3 DNA sequence: TGTGCCAGCAGTCCCTTAGCGGGAGGCGCAGATACGCAGTATTTT. Its protein product is CASSPLAGGADTQYF. This sequence joins TRBV6-1 and TRBJ2-3, with TRBD2 identical over 10 bases. The length of the CDR3 is 15 residues. CDR1 and CDR2 from the germline V gene are MNHNS and SASEGT. Trimming at V came to 5 bases and at J to 4 bases, leaving 6 bases not matched to a gene.

This chain connects TRBV25-1 to TRBJ2-5; D tentatively fits TRBD1 or TRBD2 (6 bases each). V shed 1 base and J shed 5 bases, with 14 bases lying between them. Germline lookup yields CDR1 MGHDK and CDR2 SYGVNS. The CDR3 runs to 15 residues. In DNA, the CDR3 is TGTGCCAGCAGTGAATTGGGGGGCGCGGGGGAGACCCAGTACTTC. Translating gives CASSELGGAGETQYF.

The chain is built from TRBV5-1 and TRBJ2-7; 7 positions match TRBD1. The V segment lost 4 bases and the J segment 2 bases; nucleotides outside the gene matches: 6. The CDR3 length is 14 residues. Germline V gives CDR1 SGHRS, CDR2 YFSETQ. The CDR3 DNA follows: TGCGCCAGCAGCGCCGGGACAGCCACCTACGAGCAGTACTTC. It is translated as CASSAGTATYEQYF.

The chain joins TRBV30 to TRBJ1-5; 7 nucleotides line up with TRBD1. Per the germline V gene, CDR1 is GTSNPN and CDR2 is SVGIG (reference sequence). This CDR3 is 16 amino acids long. With 5 bases clipped from V and 0 bases from J, the junction kept 10 bases outside the gene matches. CDR3 amino acids: CAWPRNGQDSNQPQHF. The CDR3 DNA is TGTGCCTGGCCTAGAAACGGACAGGATAGCAATCAGCCCCAGCATTTT.

The chain carries TRBV30 and TRBJ1-5; D gene unclear. The germline V gene encodes CDR1 GTSNPN and CDR2 SVGIG (reference sequence). CDR3 length: 14 residues. Between the trimmed V and J ends, which lost 6 bases and 2 bases, there was a span of 14 bases. CDR3 residues: CACNPTGGNQPQHF. Written as DNA, the CDR3 is TGTGCCTGCAACCCCACCGGGGGCAATCAGCCCCAGCATTTT.

The chain employs TRBV6-5 and TRBJ1-1; D perhaps matches TRBD1 (5 bases). The ends were cut back, 6 bases at V and 9 bases at J, with 14 bases in the middle. The CDR3 consists of 12 residues. CDR1 is MNHEY, CDR2 SVGAGI, per germline. CDR3 residues: CASSPGTLKAFF. CDR3 coding DNA: TGTGCCAGCAGCCCTGGGACTTTAAAAGCTTTCTTT.

The rearrangement joins TRBV10-1 to TRBJ1-2; 9 bases are a match to TRBD1. The germline V gene encodes CDR1 WNHNN and CDR2 SYGVQD (reference sequence). The CDR3 consists of 14 residues. Germline trimming cut 1 base from V and 9 bases from J; bases unmatched to any gene: 6. The CDR3 spells CASSEFRDRERYTF. The CDR3 DNA reads as TGCGCCAGCAGTGAGTTCCGGGACAGGGAGCGCTACACCTTC.

V usage is TRBV19 and J usage is TRBJ2-6, with a weak D call TRBD2 (5 bases). CDR1 is LNHDA, CDR2 SQIVND, per germline (reference sequence). V lost 6 bases and J lost 3, with 9 bases in between. This CDR3 region has 14 residues. The CDR3 loop is CASRRDFGANVLTF. CDR3 sequence (DNA): TGTGCCAGTAGACGGGATTTTGGGGCCAACGTCCTGACTTTC.

The chain carries TRBV19 and TRBJ2-3; D unresolved. The V gene's germline CDR1 is LNHDA and CDR2 SQIVND (reference sequence). The CDR3 runs to 13 residues. With 5 bases removed from V and 2 bases from J, the gap between germline ends came to 8 bases. Here the CDR3 DNA reads TGTGCCAGTAGTTCGTGGAACACAGATACGCAGTATTTT. Encoded protein: CASSSWNTDTQYF.

The J gene is TRBJ1-2, the V gene TRBV6-6; D not resolved. This CDR3 has 12 amino acids. The germline gives CDR1 MNHNY, CDR2 SVGAGI (reference sequence). The V and J ends lost 5 bases and 4 bases respectively, with 8 bases between them. Here the CDR3 reads CASSTPPYGYTF. CDR3 nucleotides: TGTGCCAGCAGTACACCCCCCTATGGCTACACCTTC.

The chain couples TRBV5-8 to TRBJ2-2; D is uncertain. Germline CDR1 reads SGHTS; CDR2 reads YDEGEE. V lost 0 bases, J lost 0 bases, and 9 bases lay in between. The CDR3 spans 16 residues. The CDR3 protein is CASSLVIGTNTGELFF. The CDR3, as DNA: TGTGCCAGCAGCTTGGTAATCGGAACGAACACCGGGGAGCTGTTTTTT.

The rearrangement joins TRBV9 to TRBJ1-2, with 9 bases that match TRBD1. From germline, CDR1 is SGDLS and CDR2 YYNGEE. This CDR3 comprises 14 residues. The junction had 1 base not matched to a gene; V was cut back by 0 bases and J by 4 bases. DNA for the CDR3: TGTGCCAGCAGCGTAGGGACAGGGGTCTATGGCTACACCTTC. Translating gives CASSVGTGVYGYTF. Variable domain in full (rest from reference TRBV9 and TRBJ1-2): DSGVTQTPKHLITATGQRVTLRCSPRSGDLSVYWYQQSLDQGLQFLIQYYNGEERAKGNILERFSAQQFPDLHSELNLSSLELGDSALYFCASSVGTGVYGYTFGSGTRLTVV.

As regards this clone: Additional DNA sequences in this sample encode the identical CDR3. The chain has TRBV27 and TRBJ1-2; TRBD1 matches 7 bases. The CDR3 has 13 amino acids. CDR1 MNHEY and CDR2 SMNVEV come from the germline V gene (reference sequence). V lost 6 bases, J lost 4 bases, and 5 bases stayed unmatched. This chain's CDR3 is CASSLTGIYGYTF. The CDR3 coding sequence is TGTGCCAGCAGCTTGACAGGGATCTATGGCTACACCTTC.